This T cell receptor beta chain was obtained from a study of cytomegalovirus exposure and HLA in healthy donors. Study-level information: T cells numbering around 180 million yielded some 100 million unique TCR beta sequences in an earlier analysis. The early release's HLA-typed donors yielded about 85 million unique TCRs.

The PCR was carried out with 60 Vbeta primers and 13 Jbeta primers. Profiling relied on immunoSEQ multiplex PCR, and the TCRdb table lists in-frame clones only, not all of them. In the table there are about 160,000 clones, 68% of which are singletons. The germline V gene has CDR1 LNHDA and CDR2 SQIVND (reference sequence). The CDR3 has 14 residues. The V gene end was trimmed by 2 bases and the J gene end by 4 bases; junction bases not matched to a gene: 1. The rearrangement joins TRBV19 to TRBJ2-7, with TRBD2 identical over 11 bases. The sequencing sample was made of PBMCs. This TCR derives from a woman in her thirties or forties in good health and CMV-seropositive. CDR3 amino acids: CASSITSGSYEQYF. In DNA form, the CDR3 reads TGTGCCAGTAGTATAACTAGCGGGAGTTACGAGCAGTACTTC.